This T cell receptor beta chain was identified during a study of cytomegalovirus exposure and HLA in healthy donors. Measured with immunoSEQ multiplex PCR; TCRdb has only the in-frame clones, and not every one. The sample holds over 45,000 clones, just over 85% seen once. Sequenced input: PBMCs. This clonotype was sampled from a young woman in good health and CMV-seronegative.

The chain's CDR3 is CASSGTGVSEDTQYF. The CDR3, as DNA: TGCGCCAGCAGTGGGACAGGGGTGTCGGAAGATACGCAGTATTTT. The chain couples TRBV10-1 to TRBJ2-3; 9 bases are shared with TRBD1. The J segment lost 5 bases and the V segment lost 4 bases, leaving 7 bases of the junction unmatched. The V gene's germline CDR1 is WNHNN and CDR2 SYGVQD (reference sequence). The CDR3 sequence is 15 residues long.